Below are 27 T cell receptor beta chains sequenced from a single sample in a study of T cell responses to AZD1222 COVID-19 vaccine (dated by TCRdb to about 2021). In the paper's terms, the time point label means: about 28 days (+/-7) after the second vaccine dose. The library came from the immunoSEQ multiplex PCR assay. The clones in this table, taken by TCRdb from immuneACCESS, are in-frame only. Not every clone is retained; where verified, under half of the shortfall comes from an unresolved V gene, and the cause of the rest is unknown. This sample gives approximately 82,000 clones in total; 92% of them show up just once. Roughly 3% of the sample is in the top ten clones. The sequences come from peripheral blood, collected 28 days after the second AZD1222 dose. These receptor sequences come from an adult who received the AZD1222 COVID-19 vaccine.

The V call is TRBV4-1, the J call TRBJ1-4, with 7 bases that match TRBD1. The CDR3 runs 19 residues. V shed 1 base, J shed 0 bases, and the junction held 11 bases outside the gene matches. From germline, CDR1 is MGHRA and CDR2 YSYEKL. The DNA of the CDR3 is TGCGCCAGCAGCCAAGGGTTGGGCGGGACAGCAGCAACTAATGAAAAACTGTTTTTT. The encoded protein is CASSQGLGGTAATNEKLFF.

V is TRBV27 and J is TRBJ2-3, with 13 bases aligning to TRBD2. The germline CDR1 and CDR2 sequences are MNHEY and SMNVEV (reference sequence). The CDR3 length is 16 residues. V lost 5 bases and J lost 1; bases outside the gene matches: 3. DNA for the CDR3: TGTGCCAGCAGTCCCGGACTAGCGGGGGGCACAGATACGCAGTATTTT. It codes for CASSPGLAGGTDTQYF.

The chain joins TRBV18 to TRBJ1-2, with 9 bases fitting TRBD1. Germline V gene data show CDR1 as KGHSH and CDR2 as LQKENI. This CDR3 has 18 residues. The ends lost 3 bases at V and 6 bases at J; junction bases unmatched: 17. The CDR3 DNA is TGTGCCAGCTCACCTTTATCGAAGCCCGGGACAGGGATTAATGGCTACACCTTC. The encoded protein is CASSPLSKPGTGINGYTF. The complete variable domain, with remaining parts taken from reference TRBV18 and TRBJ1-2, reads NAGVMQNPRHLVRRRGQEARLRCSPMKGHSHVYWYRQLPEEGLKFMVYLQKENIIDESGMPKERFSAEFPKEGPSILRIQQVVRGDSAAYFCASSPLSKPGTGINGYTFGSGTRLTVV.

The chain uses TRBV5-1 and TRBJ2-5; 7 bases line up with TRBD1. Germline V lookup: CDR1 SGHRS, CDR2 YFSETQ. The junction had 8 bases not matched to a gene; V was cut back by 5 bases and J by 4 bases. The CDR3 is 14 amino acids. The CDR3 loop reads CASRPGTDSETQYF. The CDR3, as DNA: TGCGCCAGCAGACCCGGGACAGATTCAGAGACCCAGTACTTC.

This sequence joins TRBV10-1 and TRBJ1-1; no clear D gene. The CDR3 totals 10 residues. The germline V gene has CDR1 WNHNN and CDR2 SYGVQD (reference sequence). Trimming removed 2 bases from V and 11 bases from J, with 6 bases in between. Here the CDR3 reads CASSERRAFF. In DNA form, the CDR3 reads TGCGCCAGCAGTGAGCGGCGGGCTTTCTTT.

The V gene is TRBV19, the J gene TRBJ1-2; no firm D call. The CDR3 is made up of 14 amino acids. V was clipped by 4 bases and J by 5 bases, with 14 bases between them. Germline-derived CDR1 and CDR2 are LNHDA and SQIVND (reference sequence). The CDR3 is CASSRTPGGYGYTF. The CDR3 DNA follows: TGTGCCAGTAGTAGGACCCCCGGAGGGTATGGCTACACCTTC.

CDR3 loop: CASSYQENTEAFF. Here the CDR3 DNA reads TGTGCCAGCAGCTATCAGGAGAACACTGAAGCTTTCTTT. This rearrangement joins TRBV11-3 to TRBJ1-1; no definite D call. CDR3 size: 13 residues. Germline values: CDR1 SGHNT, CDR2 YENEEA. Trimming stripped 4 bases from V and 1 base from J, with 7 bases between.

The chain couples TRBV28 to TRBJ1-5, with D perhaps matching TRBD1 (5 bases). The length of the CDR3 is 16 residues. Per the germline V gene, CDR1 is MDHEN and CDR2 is SYDVKM. Trimming removed 3 bases from V and 2 bases from J, with 14 bases in between. The CDR3 nucleotides read TGTGCCAGCAGTTTGGGTTCCATAGGGGGCAATCAGCCCCAGCATTTT. It is translated as CASSLGSIGGNQPQHF. The whole variable domain, remainder taken from reference TRBV28 and TRBJ1-5, is DVKVTQSSRYLVKRTGEKVFLECVQDMDHENMFWYRQDPGLGLRLIYFSYDVKMKEKGDIPEGYSVSREKKERFSLILESASTNQTSMYLCASSLGSIGGNQPQHFGDGTRLSIL.

CDR3 loop: CASSQALTGGGNEKLFF. Written as DNA, the CDR3 is TGCGCCAGCAGCCAAGCACTTACAGGGGGCGGTAATGAAAAACTGTTTTTT. This chain uses TRBV4-1 with TRBJ1-4; TRBD1 matches 9 bases. Germline values: CDR1 MGHRA, CDR2 YSYEKL. CDR3 length: 17 residues. After removal of 1 base from V and 4 bases from J, the junction contained 7 bases not matched to a gene.

The V call is TRBV27, the J call TRBJ2-1, with 9 bases identical to TRBD1. Unmatched junction bases numbered 12, after V lost 1 base and J lost 5 bases. Germline values: CDR1 MNHEY, CDR2 SMNVEV (reference sequence). The CDR3 spans 18 residues. CDR3 sequence reads: CASSLLHRGRAVNNEQFF. The DNA of the CDR3 is TGTGCCAGCAGTTTATTACACAGGGGGCGCGCAGTAAACAATGAGCAGTTCTTC.

The J gene is TRBJ2-7, the V gene TRBV9, with TRBD2 matching over 10 bases. The trim removed 3 bases at V and 3 bases at J, leaving 6 bases unmatched. From germline, CDR1 is SGDLS and CDR2 YYNGEE. This CDR3 is 15 amino acids long. This CDR3 reads CASSANSGGHYEQYF. DNA for the CDR3: TGTGCCAGCAGCGCAAATAGCGGGGGGCACTACGAGCAGTACTTC.

This clone was detected only once. This sequence joins TRBV2 and TRBJ2-7, with D tentatively TRBD2 (5 bases). Looked up from germline, CDR1 is SNHLY and CDR2 is FYNNEI. The V gene lost 8 bases and the J gene lost 12 bases, with 20 bases spanning the gap. The CDR3 runs to 12 residues. CDR3 protein: CASGEGRSVSYF. The CDR3, as DNA: TGTGCCAGCGGGGAAGGGAGATCCGTTTCGTACTTC.

This chain connects TRBV11-3 to TRBJ1-1; D is ambiguous. Germline CDR1 is SGHNT and CDR2 is YENEEA. V lost 5 bases and J 4 bases, leaving 8 bases between the germline ends. The CDR3 extends over 12 amino acids. The CDR3 DNA is TGTGCCAGCAGCGCTCGAAGCACTGAAGCTTTCTTT. It codes for CASSARSTEAFF.

This clone was recorded only once. This chain joins TRBV5-1 and TRBJ1-2; the D gene is possibly TRBD1 (5 bases). The CDR3 loop spans 15 amino acids. The V end lost 0 bases, the J end lost 7 bases, and 16 bases lay between the germline ends. Looked up from germline, CDR1 is SGHRS and CDR2 is YFSETQ. The CDR3 loop is CASSLGGLWDGGYTF. The DNA for the CDR3 is TGCGCCAGCAGCTTGGGGGGTCTCTGGGACGGTGGCTACACCTTC.

This chain joins TRBV15 and TRBJ1-4; the D is unclear. V was trimmed by 1 base and J by 5 bases, leaving 8 bases between them. There are 14 residues in the CDR3. Germline assignment: CDR1 LNHNV and CDR2 YYDKDF (reference sequence). The CDR3 loop reads CATSRGVVNEKLFF. CDR3 nucleotide sequence: TGTGCCACCAGCAGAGGGGTGGTCAATGAAAAACTGTTTTTT. Full variable domain (remainder filled in from reference TRBV15 and TRBJ1-4): DAMVIQNPRYQVTQFGKPVTLSCSQTLNHNVMYWYQQKSSQAPKLLFHYYDKDFNNEADTPDNFQSRRPNTSFCFLDIRSPGLGDTAMYLCATSRGVVNEKLFFGSGTQLSVL.

The chain couples TRBV11-3 to TRBJ2-7; 8 bases map to TRBD2. Germline CDR1 SGHNT, CDR2 YENEEA. This CDR3 has 12 amino acids. With 7 bases clipped from V and 6 bases from J, the junction kept 5 bases outside the gene matches. Written as DNA, the CDR3 is TGTGCCAGCATCACGAGCGGGGGCGAGCAGTACTTC. Its translation is CASITSGGEQYF.

The chain has TRBV30 and TRBJ2-3; 9 positions match TRBD1. Germline V lookup: CDR1 GTSNPN, CDR2 SVGIG (reference sequence). The CDR3 totals 13 residues. The ends lost 3 bases at V and 4 bases at J; junction bases unmatched: 2. The CDR3 coding sequence is TGTGCCTGGAGGACAGGGGGGGCAGATACGCAGTATTTT. Translation gives CAWRTGGADTQYF. Combining the CDR3 with reference TRBV30 and TRBJ2-3 gives the whole variable domain SQTIHQWPATLVQPVGSPLSLECTVEGTSNPNLYWYRQAAGRGLQLLFYSVGIGQISSEVPQNLSASRPQDRQFILSSKKLLLSDSGFYLCAWRTGGADTQYFGPGTRLTVL.

The V call is TRBV29-1, the J call TRBJ1-2; D may be TRBD1 (5 bases). The CDR3 totals 11 residues. Per the germline V gene, CDR1 is SQVTM and CDR2 is ANQGSEA. V was shortened by 1 base and J by 10 bases, with 10 bases between the two germline ends. The CDR3 DNA sequence: TGCAGCGTTGAAGCGGGGCGTGCCTACACCTTC. It specifies CSVEAGRAYTF.

The J gene is TRBJ1-1, the V gene TRBV5-1; 7 nucleotides match TRBD1. Trimming took 3 bases from V and 2 from J; bases not matched to a gene: 4. This CDR3 comprises 14 residues. Germline V gene sequence: CDR1 SGHRS, CDR2 YFSETQ. The CDR3, as DNA: TGCGCCAGCAGCTGGGGGGACAGAAACACTGAAGCTTTCTTT. Amino acid sequence: CASSWGDRNTEAFF.

The chain employs TRBV6-1 and TRBJ2-7, with D tentatively TRBD1 (5 bases). With 0 bases removed from V and 6 bases from J, the gap between germline ends came to 18 bases. From germline, CDR1 is MNHNS and CDR2 SASEGT. CDR3 length: 16 residues. The DNA for the CDR3 is TGTGCCAGCAGTGAAGCTAGTGGGCAGGGTGGTGGCGAGCAGTACTTC. Residues: CASSEASGQGGGEQYF.

The gene calls are TRBV10-3 and TRBJ1-1, with a tentative D call TRBD1 (6 bases). Trimming stripped 6 bases from V and 4 bases from J, with 9 bases between. The CDR3 totals 12 residues. Germline CDR1 reads ENHRY; CDR2 reads SYGVKD. The CDR3 here is CAIRQGSTEAFF. CDR3 nucleotides: TGTGCCATCAGGCAGGGGTCCACTGAAGCTTTCTTT.

The table lists this clone with a count of one. CDR3 amino acids: CASSLTASSYEQYF. Here the CDR3 DNA reads TGTGCCAGCAGCTTAACGGCGAGCTCCTACGAGCAGTACTTC. J is TRBJ2-7 and V is TRBV7-3, with no clear D. The CDR3 totals 14 residues. V lost 0 bases, J lost 0 bases, and 6 bases lay in between. CDR1 and CDR2 from the germline V gene are SGHTA and FQGTGA.

This chain links TRBV13 with TRBJ2-2; 7 bases fit TRBD2. Germline CDR1 is PRHDT and CDR2 is FYEKMQ (reference sequence). The CDR3 covers 19 residues. J lost 1 base, V lost 5 bases, and 16 bases had no gene match. The CDR3 coding sequence is TGTGCCAGCAGCGCCGGACGGGAGGTGGTGGAAGGGAACACCGGGGAGCTGTTTTTT. Its protein is CASSAGREVVEGNTGELFF. The whole variable domain, remainder taken from reference TRBV13 and TRBJ2-2, is AAGVIQSPRHLIKEKRETATLKCYPIPRHDTVYWYQQGPGQDPQFLISFYEKMQSDKGSIPDRFSAQQFSDYHSELNMSSLELGDSALYFCASSAGREVVEGNTGELFFGEGSRLTVL.

J is TRBJ1-1 and V is TRBV5-1; D uncertain. V dropped 0 bases and J dropped 1 base, with 19 bases sitting between them. Per germline, CDR1 SGHRS and CDR2 YFSETQ. CDR3 length: 18 amino acids. In DNA form, the CDR3 reads TGCGCCAGCAGCTTGGCCTTGGGCCAGTCCCCTAGGAACACTGAAGCTTTCTTT. Protein sequence: CASSLALGQSPRNTEAFF. The variable domain in full, completed from reference TRBV5-1 and TRBJ1-1, reads KAGVTQTPRYLIKTRGQQVTLSCSPISGHRSVSWYQQTPGQGLQFLFEYFSETQRNKGNFPGRFSGRQFSNSRSEMNVSTLELGDSALYLCASSLALGQSPRNTEAFFGQGTRLTVV.

The rearrangement uses TRBV3-1 (or the pseudogene TRBV3-2) and TRBJ1-2; D gene uncertain. With 4 bases removed from V and 1 base from J, the gap between germline ends came to 10 bases. Germline lookup yields CDR1 LGHDT and CDR2 YNNKEL (reference sequence). This CDR3 contains 14 residues. The CDR3 sequence: CASSLAGGNYGYTF. Here the CDR3 DNA reads TGTGCCAGCAGCCTCGCGGGAGGTAACTATGGCTACACCTTC.

The chain recombines TRBV29-1 with TRBJ1-1; D not certain. CDR1 SQVTM and CDR2 ANQGSEA come from the germline V gene. Trimming took off 3 bases at V and 0 bases at J, with 2 bases between the two ends. The length of the CDR3 is 11 residues. CDR3 sequence: CSVELNTEAFF. In nucleotides, the CDR3 is TGCAGCGTTGAGTTGAACACTGAAGCTTTCTTT.

Here the CDR3 reads CASSRVTDTQYF. CDR3 coding DNA: TGTGCCAGCAGCAGGGTAACAGATACGCAGTATTTT. This sequence joins TRBV3-1 (or the pseudogene TRBV3-2) and TRBJ2-3, with D hard to call. Germline V gene data show CDR1 as LGHDT and CDR2 as YNNKEL (reference sequence). The V end was cut by 5 bases, the J end by 3 bases, with 6 bases between. This CDR3 comprises 12 residues.